Presented here are 8 T cell receptor beta chains from one specimen sequenced in a study of Ad26.COV2.S vaccination and SARS-CoV-2 variants (dated by TCRdb to the early 2020s). Library preparation used the immunoSEQ multiplex PCR assay. The source is immuneACCESS, and TCRdb retained only in-frame sequences with V and J called. Part of the clones is not carried over; for the studies checked, unresolved V genes explain less than half of this, and the remainder is unexplained. This sample comprises over 300,000 clones, roughly 85% of them detected only once. Just under 7.5% of the sample lies in the top ten. Reading the label with the study, this specimen's treatment or condition is: roughly 19 received Ad26.COV2.S at low or high dose, single or two shots; five or six received placebo; per-sample allocation not given. For vaccine and placebo recipients, the sequenced repertoires came from samples collected on day 63 after the first injection.

The material was peripheral blood, obtained in a trial of Ad26.COV2.S vaccine versus placebo. The receptors derive from a person aged 18 to 59 who received the Ad26.COV2.S COVID-19 vaccine or a placebo.

This sequence joins TRBV7-9 and TRBJ2-5; tentatively, D is TRBD1 or TRBD2 (5 bases each). V was pared by 5 bases and J by 7 bases, with 17 bases between. Germline CDR1 and CDR2: SEHNR and FQNEAQ (reference sequence). The length of the CDR3 is 14 residues. CDR3 sequence: CASSAVERGATQYF. DNA for the CDR3: TGTGCCAGCAGCGCAGTTGAACGAGGGGCGACCCAGTACTTC.

The chain joins TRBV5-4 to TRBJ2-3; D is unclear. Trimming removed 7 bases from V and 1 base from J, with 10 bases in between. This CDR3 is 13 amino acids long. Germline CDR1 reads SGHNT; CDR2 reads YYREEE (reference sequence). DNA of the CDR3: TGTGCCAGCCACATAGAAGGCACAGATACGCAGTATTTT. Translation gives CASHIEGTDTQYF.

The chain couples TRBV25-1 to TRBJ1-1; 7 nucleotides line up with TRBD1. V shed 7 bases and J 3 bases; nucleotides not matched to a gene: 8. CDR1 and CDR2 (germline): MGHDK, SYGVNS. CDR3 length: 14 amino acids. CDR3 nucleotide sequence: TGTGCCAGCACCCAGACAGGGTCCTACACTGAAGCTTTCTTT. Amino acid sequence: CASTQTGSYTEAFF.

This clone was recorded once. The J gene is TRBJ2-1, the V gene TRBV5-8, with D perhaps matching TRBD2 (7 bases). V lost 0 bases, J lost 9 bases, and 22 bases lay in between. Per the germline V gene, CDR1 is SGHTS and CDR2 is YDEGEE. The CDR3 contains 17 residues. The CDR3 sequence is CASSLANSRGGGGEQFF. Here the CDR3 DNA reads TGTGCCAGCAGCTTGGCCAACTCGAGGGGGGGCGGCGGTGAGCAGTTCTTC.

This clone has a handful of counts. This chain links TRBV5-6 with TRBJ2-2, with D maybe TRBD1 (5 bases). V lost 2 bases to trimming and J lost 7 bases, with 15 bases between them. In germline, CDR1 is SGHDT, CDR2 YYEEEE. The CDR3 has 15 residues. Here the CDR3 reads CASSFPLGQVGELFF. CDR3 coding DNA: TGTGCCAGCAGCTTCCCCTTGGGGCAGGTCGGGGAGCTGTTTTTT.

The chain links TRBV6-2 or TRBV6-3 to TRBJ1-5; the match to TRBD1 covers 9 bases. Germline V gene data show CDR1 as MNHEY and CDR2 as SVGEGT. This CDR3 has 13 residues. V shed 5 bases, J shed 5 bases, and the junction held 1 base outside the gene matches. DNA of the CDR3: TGTGCCAGCAGTAGGGACAGGGATCAGCCCCAGCATTTT. Translated, it gives CASSRDRDQPQHF.

V and J are TRBV30 and TRBJ2-1, with 7 bases lining up with TRBD1. This CDR3 has 13 residues. Germline assignment: CDR1 GTSNPN and CDR2 SVGIG (reference sequence). J lost 9 bases, V lost 3 bases, and 8 bases had no gene match. CDR3 DNA: TGTGCCTGGAGCATGACAGGGTTGAGTGAGCAGTTCTTC. It codes for CAWSMTGLSEQFF.

J is TRBJ1-5 and V is TRBV10-2; D might be TRBD1 (6 bases). The V and J ends lost 2 bases and 3 bases respectively, with 8 bases between them. From germline, CDR1 is WSHSY and CDR2 SAAADI. The CDR3 has 14 residues. CDR3 loop: CASSEPGANQPQHF. CDR3 DNA sequence: TGCGCCAGCAGTGAGCCAGGGGCCAATCAGCCCCAGCATTTT.